What follows are 9 T cell receptor beta chains derived from one specimen sequenced in a study of control samples from healthy donors and cancer patients. Repertoires were generated with immunoSEQ multiplex PCR, while TCRdb's copy carries only in-frame clones and drops some. The sample has some 200,000 clones; about 95% are singletons. Sequencing was done on a sample of blood. The receptors come from a man between 50 and 59 years old in good health.

The chain combines TRBV5-4 with TRBJ2-3; 7 nucleotides line up with TRBD1. Germline V CDR1 and CDR2: SGHNT, YYREEE (reference sequence). This CDR3 region has 14 residues. Unmatched junction bases numbered 5, after V lost 5 bases and J lost 2 bases. CDR3 protein: CASRPGQSTDTQYF. CDR3 DNA sequence: TGTGCCAGCAGGCCGGGACAGTCCACAGATACGCAGTATTTT.

This chain connects TRBV29-1 to TRBJ1-2; D unresolved. From germline, CDR1 is SQVTM and CDR2 ANQGSEA. The CDR3 runs 13 residues. Trimming removed 4 bases from V and 2 bases from J, with 11 bases in between. In nucleotides, the CDR3 is TGCAGCGTTGTTAGGAGGGCGAACTATGGCTACACCTTC. This sequence encodes CSVVRRANYGYTF.

The rearrangement joins TRBV7-9 to TRBJ2-7, with 10 bases lining up with TRBD1. This CDR3 region has 15 residues. CDR1 SEHNR and CDR2 FQNEAQ come from the germline V gene (reference sequence). V lost 5 bases and J lost 3; bases outside the gene matches: 7. The CDR3 coding sequence is TGTGCCAGCAGCCGGGGACAGGGGAATGTCTACGAGCAGTACTTC. As protein: CASSRGQGNVYEQYF. The entire variable domain, with the rest obtained from reference TRBV7-9 and TRBJ2-7, is as follows: DTGVSQNPRHKITKRGQNVTFRCDPISEHNRLYWYRQTLGQGPEFLTYFQNEAQLEKSRLLSDRFSAERPKGSFSTLEIQRTEQGDSAMYLCASSRGQGNVYEQYFGPGTRLTVT.

This sequence joins TRBV6-1 and TRBJ1-6, with D perhaps matching TRBD1 (6 bases). Germline assignment: CDR1 MNHNS and CDR2 SASEGT. CDR3 length: 16 amino acids. With 4 bases removed from V and 0 bases from J, the gap between germline ends came to 10 bases. CDR3 amino acids: CASSGQVSSYNSPLHF. DNA for the CDR3: TGTGCCAGCAGTGGACAGGTGTCCTCCTATAATTCACCCCTCCACTTT.

The V gene is TRBV2, the J gene TRBJ1-3; 8 positions agree with TRBD1. The CDR3 is 16 residues long. V shed 7 bases and J 8 bases; nucleotides not matched to a gene: 16. Germline V gives CDR1 SNHLY, CDR2 FYNNEI. The CDR3 is CASTRTPNRGYDTIYF. The CDR3 bases are TGTGCCAGCACTCGGACCCCGAACAGGGGGTATGACACCATATATTTT.

V gene TRBV25-1 combines with J gene TRBJ2-3; TRBD1 matches at 7 bases. With 10 bases clipped from V and 6 bases from J, the junction kept 13 bases outside the gene matches. This CDR3 comprises 14 residues. Germline V lookup: CDR1 MGHDK, CDR2 SYGVNS. DNA for the CDR3: TGTGCCACCTCGACCCGGACAGGAGGTGATACGCAGTATTTT. Encoded protein: CATSTRTGGDTQYF. Full variable domain (missing parts from reference TRBV25-1 and TRBJ2-3): EADIYQTPRYLVIGTGKKITLECSQTMGHDKMYWYQQDPGMELHLIHYSYGVNSTEKGDLSSESTVSRIRTEHFPLTLESARPSHTSQYLCATSTRTGGDTQYFGPGTRLTVL.

The gene calls are TRBV30 and TRBJ2-5; D call uncertain. Germline V gene data show CDR1 as GTSNPN and CDR2 as SVGIG (reference sequence). The CDR3 spans 13 residues. Trimming removed 3 bases at V and 4 bases at J, with 12 bases between. The CDR3 sequence: CAWSTVHGETQYF. The CDR3 DNA is TGTGCCTGGAGCACCGTACACGGAGAGACCCAGTACTTC.

The genes are TRBV9 and TRBJ1-6; D unclear. CDR1 SGDLS and CDR2 YYNGEE come from the germline V gene. Trimming removed 3 bases at V and 0 bases at J, with 7 bases between. This CDR3 has 15 residues. The CDR3 reads CASSGASSYNSPLHF. CDR3 DNA sequence: TGTGCCAGCAGCGGAGCAAGCTCCTATAATTCACCCCTCCACTTT.

Comment on this clone: The sample contains more than one DNA sequence encoding this CDR3. The V call is TRBV19, the J call TRBJ1-5; possibly TRBD1 for D (6 bases). With 3 bases removed from V and 1 base from J, the gap between germline ends came to 10 bases. The V gene's germline CDR1 is LNHDA and CDR2 SQIVND (reference sequence). The CDR3 has 15 residues. The CDR3 DNA follows: TGTGCCAGTAGTATCCCTACAGGGAGCAATCAGCCCCAGCATTTT. Translated: CASSIPTGSNQPQHF.